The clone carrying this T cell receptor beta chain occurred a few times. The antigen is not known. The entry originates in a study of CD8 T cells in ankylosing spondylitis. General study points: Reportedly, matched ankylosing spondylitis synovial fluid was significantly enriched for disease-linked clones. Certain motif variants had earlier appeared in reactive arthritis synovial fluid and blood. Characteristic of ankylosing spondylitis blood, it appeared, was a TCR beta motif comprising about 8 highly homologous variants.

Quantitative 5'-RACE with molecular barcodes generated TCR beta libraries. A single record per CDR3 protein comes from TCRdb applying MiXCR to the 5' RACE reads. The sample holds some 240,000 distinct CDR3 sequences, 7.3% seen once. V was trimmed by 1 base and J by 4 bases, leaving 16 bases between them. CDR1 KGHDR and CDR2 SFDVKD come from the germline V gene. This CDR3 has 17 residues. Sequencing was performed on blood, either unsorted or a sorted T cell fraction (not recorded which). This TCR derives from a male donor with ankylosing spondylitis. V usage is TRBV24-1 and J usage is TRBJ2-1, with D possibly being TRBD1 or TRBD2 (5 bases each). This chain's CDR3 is CATSDFKTGPGYNEQFF. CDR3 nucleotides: TGTGCCACCAGTGATTTTAAGACGGGACCGGGGTACAATGAGCAGTTCTTC.